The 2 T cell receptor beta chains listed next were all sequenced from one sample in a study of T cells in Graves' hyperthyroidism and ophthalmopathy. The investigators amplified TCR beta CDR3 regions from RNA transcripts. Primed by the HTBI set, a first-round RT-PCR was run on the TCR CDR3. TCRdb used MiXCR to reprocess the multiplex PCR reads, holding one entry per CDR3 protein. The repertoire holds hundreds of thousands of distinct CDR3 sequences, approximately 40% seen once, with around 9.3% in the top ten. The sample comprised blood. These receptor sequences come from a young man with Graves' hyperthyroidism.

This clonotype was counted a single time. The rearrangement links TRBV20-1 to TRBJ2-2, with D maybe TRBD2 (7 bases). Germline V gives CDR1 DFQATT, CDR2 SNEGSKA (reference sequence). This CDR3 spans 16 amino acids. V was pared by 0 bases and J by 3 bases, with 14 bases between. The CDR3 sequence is CSARDRGASDTGELFF. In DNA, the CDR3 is TGCAGTGCTAGAGATCGGGGGGCGTCGGACACCGGGGAGCTGTTTTTT.

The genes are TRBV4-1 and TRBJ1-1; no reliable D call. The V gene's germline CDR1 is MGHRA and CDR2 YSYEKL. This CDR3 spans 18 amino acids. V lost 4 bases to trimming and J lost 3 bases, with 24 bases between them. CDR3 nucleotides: TGCGCCAGCAGCCGATTGCCTAGGTCCCGAGTGGGCTACACTGAAGCTTTCTTT. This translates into CASSRLPRSRVGYTEAFF.